This entry lists 7 T cell receptor beta chains sequenced from one sample in a study of T-cell reconstitution after alpha-beta-depleted transplantation in children. Construction of the TCRbeta library involved unique molecular identifiers. A single record per CDR3 protein comes from TCRdb applying MiXCR to the PCR reads. The profile shows some 200,000 distinct CDR3 sequences, more than 7.5% of them singletons. The source was PBMCs from the stem cell graft donor, collected from the stem cell graft. The receptors derive from a human donor who donated a stem cell graft to a child with SCID.

At least ten counts were recorded for this clonotype. The V and J genes are TRBV20-1 and TRBJ2-7, with 11 bases matching TRBD2. This CDR3 spans 14 amino acids. From germline, CDR1 is DFQATT and CDR2 SNEGSKA (reference sequence). After removal of 3 bases from V and 3 bases from J, the junction contained 4 bases not matched to a gene. The CDR3 here is CSARRLAGFYEQYF. DNA for the CDR3: TGCAGTGCTAGGAGACTAGCGGGGTTCTACGAGCAGTACTTC.

This chain connects TRBV13 to TRBJ2-7; a possible D gene is TRBD2 (5 bases). Trimming took off 6 bases at V and 4 bases at J, with 19 bases between the two ends. Germline lookup yields CDR1 PRHDT and CDR2 FYEKMQ (reference sequence). The CDR3 length is 15 residues. The CDR3 loop is CASRNGDRAGYEQYF. In DNA, the CDR3 is TGTGCCAGCAGAAACGGGGATCGGGCTGGGTACGAGCAGTACTTC.

Remarks on this clonotype: Compared with germline, one end of the junction differs, possibly owing to a read error. The J gene is TRBJ2-2, the V gene TRBV20-1, with TRBD2 matching over 10 bases. In germline, CDR1 is DFQATT, CDR2 SNEGSKA (reference sequence). The CDR3 has 18 amino acids. CDR3 in amino acids: CSARAVAGGLTNTGELFF. As DNA, the CDR3 is TGCAGTGCTAGAGCTGTAGCGGGGGGTCTCACGAATACCGGGGAGCTGTTTTTT.

This clonotype was observed many times. The CDR3 sequence is CASTWDSQETQYF. For the CDR3, the DNA is TGCGCCAGCACCTGGGACAGCCAAGAGACCCAGTACTTC. The rearrangement joins TRBV5-1 to TRBJ2-5; 7 nucleotides line up with TRBD1. Germline V gene data show CDR1 as SGHRS and CDR2 as YFSETQ. The V gene end was trimmed by 6 bases and the J gene end by 1 base; junction bases not matched to a gene: 3. This CDR3 has 13 residues.

This clonotype has at least ten counts. The CDR3 DNA reads TGCAGTGCTAGAGATGTTGGGACAGGAACCTACGAGCAGTACTTC. Protein: CSARDVGTGTYEQYF. The chain uses TRBV20-1 and TRBJ2-7; 8 bases fit TRBD1. CDR3 length equals 15 residues. From germline, CDR1 is DFQATT and CDR2 SNEGSKA (reference sequence). With 0 bases clipped from V and 2 bases from J, the junction kept 6 bases outside the gene matches.

The gene calls are TRBV7-2 and TRBJ1-1, with D perhaps TRBD1 (5 bases). The germline V and J ends were trimmed by 10 bases and 4 bases, with 16 bases remaining between them. The CDR3 extends over 13 amino acids. Germline V gene lookup returns CDR1 SGHTA and CDR2 FQGNSA. The CDR3 sequence is CATRLPGITEAFF. CDR3 DNA sequence: TGTGCCACCCGACTGCCAGGGATCACTGAAGCTTTCTTT.

This clonotype was picked up many times. This chain joins TRBV11-2 and TRBJ1-2, with a tentative D call TRBD1 (6 bases). Germline V CDR1 and CDR2: SGHAT, FQNNGV. V was shortened by 7 bases and J by 4 bases, with 22 bases between the two germline ends. The CDR3 extends over 16 amino acids. The CDR3 DNA follows: TGTGCCAGCACCGAGAGGGGTTTCCGGGGGCTCTATGGCTACACCTTC. Protein sequence: CASTERGFRGLYGYTF.